What follows describes a single T cell receptor (beta chain). A single base separates this from a much larger clone, so it may be a read error. These data belong to a study of blood T cells in healthy people across ages. It was with a sample-barcoded 5' primer and a J-beta primer mix that a second PCR of about 6 to 12 cycles was run. TCRdb processed the 5' RACE reads anew with MiXCR; each CDR3 protein has one entry. Of roughly 2 million distinct CDR3 sequences in the sample, around 48% are singletons; the top ten hold less than 2.5%. Per germline, CDR1 SGHTA and CDR2 FQGNSA. The CDR3 spans 13 residues.

The source material was blood. The TCR comes from a woman in her forties in good health. The V call is TRBV7-2, the J call TRBJ2-3; D is ambiguous. In nucleotides, the CDR3 is TGTGCCGGCAGCTTAGCCTACACAGATACGCAGTATTTT. This codes for CAGSLAYTDTQYF. Drawing the rest from reference TRBV7-2 and TRBJ2-3, the complete variable domain is GAGVSQSPSNKVTEKGKDVELRCDPISGHTALYWYRQSLGQGLEFLIYFQGNSAPDKSGLPSDRFSAERTGGSVSTLTIQRTQQEDSAVYLCAGSLAYTDTQYFGPGTRLTVL.